The 23 T cell receptor beta chains below were found in one sample sequenced in a study of CXCR3-negative and CXCR3-positive naive CD8 T cells. Regarding the study as a whole: The TRB CDR3s that CXCR3-positive naive cells carried were more hydrophobic than those of CXCR3-negative naive cells.

No cognate antigen is known for these TCRs. Preparation of TRB cDNA libraries relied on 5' RACE carrying UMI labels. TCRdb reworked the 5' RACE reads into one entry per CDR3 protein, no DNA. With over 150,000 distinct CDR3 sequences in the sample, the ten largest clones hold under 0.5%. Sequencing used naive CXCR3+ CD8+ T cells from blood. Subset here: CD45RO-CCR7+CD27+CD95- naive CD8+ T cells expressing CXCR3 (TNR3+). These receptors originate from a human donor in good health. Some clones in this sample may be carry-over from other donors' samples.

The gene calls are TRBV28 and TRBJ2-7; TCRdb gives TRBD2 as the D gene, but with no DNA this cannot be confirmed. CDR1 is MDHEN and CDR2 is SYDVKM in the germline V gene. The CDR3 loop spans 16 amino acids. The CDR3 loop is CASSLVSGLASLEQYF.

The rearrangement uses TRBV13 and TRBJ1-2. In germline, CDR1 is PRHDT, CDR2 FYEKMQ (reference sequence). CDR3 length: 15 amino acids. Here the CDR3 reads CASSSGAGGLYGYTF.

The rearrangement uses TRBV5-6 and TRBJ1-4. This CDR3 is 16 amino acids long. The germline V gene has CDR1 SGHDT and CDR2 YYEEEE. This CDR3 reads CASSAAARTTNEKLFF. The entire variable domain, with the rest obtained from reference TRBV5-6 and TRBJ1-4, is as follows: DAGVTQSPTHLIKTRGQQVTLRCSPKSGHDTVSWYQQALGQGPQFIFQYYEEEERQRGNFPDRFSGHQFPNYSSELNVNALLLGDSALYLCASSAAARTTNEKLFFGSGTQLSVL.

The V call is TRBV28, the J call TRBJ2-7; TCRdb's D call, TRBD2, is unchecked because there is no DNA. CDR1 and CDR2 from the germline V gene are MDHEN and SYDVKM. This CDR3 contains 17 residues. The CDR3 reads CASSPPGGRGNSYEQYF.

V is TRBV28 and J is TRBJ2-5; the TCRdb call, TRBD1, lacks DNA for checking. Germline V gives CDR1 MDHEN, CDR2 SYDVKM. This CDR3 spans 14 amino acids. The CDR3 here is CASSRRAPGGTQYF.

CDR3 residues: CASSSSSGSGNEQFF. The rearrangement joins TRBV6-6 to TRBJ2-1; TCRdb picks TRBD2, but there is no DNA to check that call. The CDR3 covers 15 residues. Germline lookup yields CDR1 MNHNY and CDR2 SVGAGI (reference sequence).

The rearrangement joins TRBV21-1 to TRBJ2-1; TCRdb proposes TRBD1, but this gene call is untestable without DNA. TRBV21-1 is a listed pseudogene. There are 16 residues in the CDR3. CDR3 region: CASSKVDSNSYNEQFF.

The rearrangement uses TRBV28 and TRBJ1-3; TCRdb's assignment of TRBD1 cannot be checked, as there is no DNA. The CDR3 has 21 residues. CDR1 and CDR2 from the germline V gene are MDHEN and SYDVKM. CDR3 amino acids: CASSSFQLGNTYHFSGNTIYF.

The chain joins TRBV27 to TRBJ1-1. The germline gives CDR1 MNHEY, CDR2 SMNVEV (reference sequence). The CDR3 length is 13 residues. Here the CDR3 reads CASSLLGNTEAFF.

The rearrangement uses TRBV4-3 and TRBJ1-1; checking the TCRdb D call of TRBD1 is not possible without DNA. The germline V gene has CDR1 LGHNA and CDR2 YSLEER. This CDR3 comprises 15 residues. CDR3 region: CASSQDWGRDTEAFF.

The CDR3 sequence: CASRTAGGYEQFF. The chain carries TRBV7-2 and TRBJ2-1; with no DNA, the TCRdb D assignment of TRBD2 cannot be verified. Per germline, CDR1 SGHTA and CDR2 FQGNSA. This CDR3 has 13 residues. The complete variable domain, with remaining parts taken from reference TRBV7-2 and TRBJ2-1, reads GAGVSQSPSNKVTEKGKDVELRCDPISGHTALYWYRQSLGQGLEFLIYFQGNSAPDKSGLPSDRFSAERTGGSVSTLTIQRTQQEDSAVYLCASRTAGGYEQFFGPGTRLTVL.

The chain recombines TRBV29-1 with TRBJ2-7. The CDR3 spans 12 residues. CDR1 and CDR2 (germline): SQVTM, ANQGSEA. The CDR3 sequence is CSVEDRTYEQYF.

The V call is TRBV6-5, the J call TRBJ2-4; TCRdb returns TRBD1, unconfirmable since there is no DNA. The germline V gene encodes CDR1 MNHEY and CDR2 SVGAGI. The CDR3 extends over 15 amino acids. This CDR3 is CASSPGMGAKNIQYF.

The rearrangement joins TRBV20-1 to TRBJ2-2; TCRdb's D gene call, TRBD2, goes unchecked for lack of DNA. CDR3 size: 16 residues. The V gene's germline CDR1 is DFQATT and CDR2 SNEGSKA (reference sequence). The CDR3 reads CSALIYREGSTGELFF.

The chain links TRBV5-4 to TRBJ2-3; the D gene TCRdb calls, TRBD2, cannot be checked with no DNA. The CDR3 has 17 amino acids. The germline V gene has CDR1 SGHNT and CDR2 YYREEE (reference sequence). This CDR3 is CASSFLGLAGGTDTQYF.

This rearrangement joins TRBV2 to TRBJ2-5; TCRdb indicates TRBD2, and absent DNA this call remains unverified. Germline V gives CDR1 SNHLY, CDR2 FYNNEI. This CDR3 has 14 residues. The CDR3 loop is CASRGSGRGETQYF.

The chain has TRBV12-3 or TRBV12-4 and TRBJ1-1. The CDR3 consists of 12 residues. The CDR3 region is CASSFGPVSDFF.

The chain joins TRBV28 to TRBJ1-1; there is no DNA to check the TCRdb D call of TRBD1. Per the germline V gene, CDR1 is MDHEN and CDR2 is SYDVKM. The CDR3 totals 15 residues. The chain's CDR3 is CASSSRGQGNTEAFF.

The chain is built from TRBV28 and TRBJ2-7. The CDR3 spans 13 residues. Germline assignment: CDR1 MDHEN and CDR2 SYDVKM. The CDR3 region is CASSLRRTYEQYF. Filled out from reference TRBV28 and TRBJ2-7, the complete variable domain reads DVKVTQSSRYLVKRTGEKVFLECVQDMDHENMFWYRQDPGLGLRLIYFSYDVKMKEKGDIPEGYSVSREKKERFSLILESASTNQTSMYLCASSLRRTYEQYFGPGTRLTVT.

The V gene is TRBV11-2, the J gene TRBJ2-2. Per the germline V gene, CDR1 is SGHAT and CDR2 is FQNNGV. The CDR3 runs to 14 residues. CDR3 sequence: CASSSSVNTGELFF.

The rearrangement links TRBV15 to TRBJ2-1; there is no DNA to check the TCRdb D call of TRBD1. CDR1 LNHNV and CDR2 YYDKDF come from the germline V gene (reference sequence). This CDR3 contains 17 residues. The CDR3 sequence: CATSPSTGFNTYNEQFF.

The gene calls are TRBV28 and TRBJ2-3; absent DNA, TCRdb's TRBD1 call cannot be checked. The CDR3 covers 16 residues. Germline values: CDR1 MDHEN, CDR2 SYDVKM. Here the CDR3 reads CASTLGDRGRTDTQYF.

This sequence joins TRBV28 and TRBJ2-7; there is no DNA to check the TCRdb D call of TRBD1. This CDR3 region has 16 residues. CDR1 and CDR2 from the germline V gene are MDHEN and SYDVKM. CDR3 residues: CASRSPWDSQSYEQYF.